This TCR beta chain emerged from a study of cytomegalovirus exposure and HLA in healthy donors. Findings and caveats of the study: Cytomegalovirus-associated status was assigned to about 150 TCR beta chains. The availability of immune exposure information extended only to CMV serostatus.

Remarks on this clone: Its antigen is as yet unknown.

60 Vbeta and 13 Jbeta primers were used in PCR. Here immunoSEQ multiplex PCR was the method, and the copy in TCRdb shows in-frame clones only, minus some. The sample lists roughly 100,000 clones; about 81% were seen once. The specimen sequenced was PBMCs. The sequence came from a male donor in good health and CMV-seropositive.

CDR3 amino acids: CASSFGRAGYNEQFF. The CDR3 DNA reads as TGTGCCAGCAGCTTCGGGAGGGCCGGCTACAATGAGCAGTTCTTC. V usage is TRBV5-6 and J usage is TRBJ2-1; 8 nucleotides agree with TRBD2. The CDR3 has 15 residues. The trim removed 2 bases at V and 3 bases at J, leaving 4 bases unmatched. Germline CDR1 reads SGHDT; CDR2 reads YYEEEE.